This TCR beta chain appears in the sequencing data of a study of blood T cell repertoires in COVID-19. In the study overall: Samples representing acute and convalescent COVID-19 were sourced from the United States, Italy and Spain. Sample material is recorded as cDNA or gDNA derived from T cells, B-cell-depleted T cells, or PBMCs.

The assay was immunoSEQ multiplex PCR, and TCRdb's table has in-frame clones only and misses some. The sample shows under 250,000 clones, 65% to 85% of them seen only once. The germline V gene has CDR1 PRHDT and CDR2 FYEKMQ (reference sequence). Trimming at V came to 5 bases and at J to 4 bases, leaving 6 bases not matched to a gene. CDR3 size: 15 residues. Input material: peripheral blood. The genes are TRBV13 and TRBJ1-2; 11 bases line up with TRBD1. This TCR derives from a man aged 35 to 55 with active or convalescent COVID-19. CDR3 sequence: CASSLRTGGGYGYTF. CDR3 DNA: TGTGCCAGCAGCCTCCGGACAGGGGGCGGCTATGGCTACACCTTC.